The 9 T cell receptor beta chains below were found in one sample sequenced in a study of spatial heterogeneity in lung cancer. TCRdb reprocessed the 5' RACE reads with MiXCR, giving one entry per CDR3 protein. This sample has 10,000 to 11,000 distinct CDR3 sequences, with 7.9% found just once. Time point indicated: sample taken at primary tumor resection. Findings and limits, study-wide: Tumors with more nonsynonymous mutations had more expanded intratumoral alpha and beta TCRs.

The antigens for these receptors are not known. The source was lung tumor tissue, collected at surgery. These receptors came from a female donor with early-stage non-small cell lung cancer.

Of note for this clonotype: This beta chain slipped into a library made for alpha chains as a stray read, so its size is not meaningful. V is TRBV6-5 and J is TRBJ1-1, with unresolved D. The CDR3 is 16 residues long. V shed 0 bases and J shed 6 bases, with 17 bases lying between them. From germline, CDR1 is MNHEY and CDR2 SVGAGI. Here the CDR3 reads CASSYSLAPPGAEAFF. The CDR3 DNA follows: TGTGCCAGCAGTTACTCCCTTGCCCCCCCGGGAGCTGAAGCTTTCTTT.

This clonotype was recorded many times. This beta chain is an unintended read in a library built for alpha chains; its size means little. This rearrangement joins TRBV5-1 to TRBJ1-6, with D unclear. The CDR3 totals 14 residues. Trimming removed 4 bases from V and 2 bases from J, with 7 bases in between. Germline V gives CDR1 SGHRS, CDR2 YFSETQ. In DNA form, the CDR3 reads TGCGCCAGCAGCGATAGGGCCTATAATTCACCCCTCCACTTT. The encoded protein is CASSDRAYNSPLHF.

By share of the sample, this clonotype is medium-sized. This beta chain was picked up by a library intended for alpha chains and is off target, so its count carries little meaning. The CDR3 DNA follows: TGTGCCAGCAGCGTCAAGGGGACCTCCTACGAGCAGTACTTC. It is translated as CASSVKGTSYEQYF. The chain recombines TRBV9 with TRBJ2-7; perhaps D is TRBD1 or TRBD2 (5 bases each). Trimming removed 2 bases at V and 0 bases at J, with 9 bases between. The V gene's germline CDR1 is SGDLS and CDR2 YYNGEE. CDR3 length: 14 residues.

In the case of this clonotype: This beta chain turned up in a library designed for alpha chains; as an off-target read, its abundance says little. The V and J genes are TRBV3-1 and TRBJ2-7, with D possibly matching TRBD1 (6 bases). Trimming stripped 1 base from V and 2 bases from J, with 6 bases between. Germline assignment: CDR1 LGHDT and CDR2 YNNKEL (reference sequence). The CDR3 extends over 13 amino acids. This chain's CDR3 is CASSQGTAYEQYF. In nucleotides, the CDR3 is TGTGCCAGCAGCCAAGGGACAGCCTACGAGCAGTACTTC.

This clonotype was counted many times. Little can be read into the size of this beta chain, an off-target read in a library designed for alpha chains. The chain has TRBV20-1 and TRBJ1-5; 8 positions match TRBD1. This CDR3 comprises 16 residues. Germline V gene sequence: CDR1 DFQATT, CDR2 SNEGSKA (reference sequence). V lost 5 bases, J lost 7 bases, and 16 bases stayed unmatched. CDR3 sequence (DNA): TGCAGTGCTCAATCCACCAGGACAGGGTTAAAGCAGCCCCAGCATTTT. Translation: CSAQSTRTGLKQPQHF.

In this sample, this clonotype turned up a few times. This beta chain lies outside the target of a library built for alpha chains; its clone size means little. CDR3 sequence: CASSTRLGSNQPQHF. The CDR3 nucleotides are TGTGCCAGCAGCACCCGCCTGGGAAGCAATCAGCCCCAGCATTTT. V is TRBV12-3 or TRBV12-4 and J is TRBJ1-5; no reliable D call. CDR3 length: 15 residues. The germline V and J ends were trimmed by 6 bases and 1 base, with 13 bases remaining between them.

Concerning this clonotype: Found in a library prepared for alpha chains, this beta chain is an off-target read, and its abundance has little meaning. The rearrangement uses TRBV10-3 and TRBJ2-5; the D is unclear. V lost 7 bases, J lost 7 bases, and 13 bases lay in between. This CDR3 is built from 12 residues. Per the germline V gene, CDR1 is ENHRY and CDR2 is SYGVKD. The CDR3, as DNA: TGTGCCATCAAAGACTCGGCGTCGACCCAGTACTTC. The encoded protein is CAIKDSASTQYF.

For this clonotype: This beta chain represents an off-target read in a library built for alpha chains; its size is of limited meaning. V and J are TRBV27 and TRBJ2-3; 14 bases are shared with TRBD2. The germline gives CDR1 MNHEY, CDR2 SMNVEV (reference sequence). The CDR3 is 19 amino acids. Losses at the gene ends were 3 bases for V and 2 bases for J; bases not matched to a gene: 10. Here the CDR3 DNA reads TGTGCCAGCAGTTTGTGGGGGACTAGCGGGGGTGCGGACACAGATACGCAGTATTTT. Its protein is CASSLWGTSGGADTDTQYF.

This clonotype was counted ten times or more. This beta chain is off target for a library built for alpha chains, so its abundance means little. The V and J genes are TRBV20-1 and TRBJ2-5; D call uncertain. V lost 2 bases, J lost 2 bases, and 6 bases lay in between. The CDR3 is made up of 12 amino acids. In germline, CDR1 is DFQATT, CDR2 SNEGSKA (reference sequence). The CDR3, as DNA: TGCAGTGCTAGATCTGGGCAAGAGACCCAGTACTTC. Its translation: CSARSGQETQYF.